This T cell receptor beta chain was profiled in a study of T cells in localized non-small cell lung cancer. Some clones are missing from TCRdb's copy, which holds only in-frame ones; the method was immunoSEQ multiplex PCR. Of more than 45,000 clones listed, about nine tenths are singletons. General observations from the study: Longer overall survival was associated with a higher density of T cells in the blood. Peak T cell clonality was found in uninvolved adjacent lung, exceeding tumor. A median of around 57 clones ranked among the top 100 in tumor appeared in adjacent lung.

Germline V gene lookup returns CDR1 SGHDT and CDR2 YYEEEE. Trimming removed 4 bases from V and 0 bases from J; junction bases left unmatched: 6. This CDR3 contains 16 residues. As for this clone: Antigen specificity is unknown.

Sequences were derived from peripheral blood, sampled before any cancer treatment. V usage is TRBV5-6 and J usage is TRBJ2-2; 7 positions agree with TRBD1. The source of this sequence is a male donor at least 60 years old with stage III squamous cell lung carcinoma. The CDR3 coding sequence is TGTGCCAGCAGCCGGGACAGCAACTCGAACACCGGGGAGCTGTTTTTT. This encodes CASSRDSNSNTGELFF.